Listed below are T cell receptor beta chains from one sample, sequenced in a study of STAT3 mutations in large granular lymphocyte leukemia. Libraries were prepared by immunoSEQ multiplex PCR; TCRdb keeps only in-frame clonotypes and omits some of them. The data contain tens of thousands of clones, approximately 84% of them singletons. The material sequenced was peripheral blood mononuclear cells. All receptors derive from a man aged 55 to 70 with T-cell large granular lymphocyte leukemia. Some clones in this sample may be carry-over from other donors' samples. The CDR3 runs from the conserved cysteine through the conserved F or W. Each record gives: clone size, V gene, CDR3 length, J gene, CDR3 protein. Size is stated for part of the rows, as once, few or many counts, or as a class when the clone is expanded.

clone size: -; V gene: TRBV4-1; CDR3 length: 20; J gene: TRBJ2-4; CDR3 protein: CASSQALRTSGPTAKNIQYF
clone size: -; V gene: TRBV12-5; CDR3 length: 17; J gene: TRBJ2-7; CDR3 protein: CASGLGAGTSGTYEQYF
clone size: -; V gene: TRBV28; CDR3 length: 17; J gene: TRBJ2-7; CDR3 protein: CASSLDWPPGASYEQYF
clone size: -; V gene: TRBV15; CDR3 length: 15; J gene: TRBJ2-2; CDR3 protein: CATSRESRATGELFF
clone size: -; V gene: TRBV6-5; CDR3 length: 15; J gene: TRBJ1-5; CDR3 protein: CASSKTGLSNQPQHF
clone size: -; V gene: TRBV5-1; CDR3 length: 18; J gene: TRBJ2-7; CDR3 protein: CASSPTSRGLAGIYEQYF
clone size: -; V gene: TRBV25-1; CDR3 length: 15; J gene: TRBJ2-7; CDR3 protein: CASTIGDRGKNEQYF
clone size: -; V gene: TRBV5-1; CDR3 length: 11; J gene: TRBJ1-1; CDR3 protein: CASSLGPEAFF
clone size: -; V gene: TRBV7-9; CDR3 length: 15; J gene: TRBJ2-7; CDR3 protein: CASSLESGLSYEQYF
clone size: -; V gene: TRBV6-6; CDR3 length: 15; J gene: TRBJ1-6; CDR3 protein: CASSYMAGSGAPLHF
clone size: -; V gene: TRBV5-4; CDR3 length: 16; J gene: TRBJ2-7; CDR3 protein: CASSARPGTSLGEQYF
clone size: -; V gene: TRBV5-1; CDR3 length: 13; J gene: TRBJ2-7; CDR3 protein: CASSKITKGGQYF
clone size: -; V gene: TRBV4-2; CDR3 length: 15; J gene: TRBJ1-6; CDR3 protein: CASSQDRGRSSPLHF
clone size: -; V gene: TRBV6-1; CDR3 length: 14; J gene: TRBJ1-1; CDR3 protein: CASSEGLGTTEAFF
clone size: -; V gene: TRBV5-1; CDR3 length: 14; J gene: TRBJ1-6; CDR3 protein: CASSLSQGDSPLHF
clone size: -; V gene: TRBV9; CDR3 length: 16; J gene: TRBJ1-1; CDR3 protein: CASSSRAGISGTEAFF
clone size: -; V gene: TRBV5-4; CDR3 length: 13; J gene: TRBJ2-5; CDR3 protein: CASSLGGRKTQYF
clone size: -; V gene: TRBV4-1; CDR3 length: 16; J gene: TRBJ2-5; CDR3 protein: CASSQTSGSLQETQYF
clone size: -; V gene: TRBV28; CDR3 length: 17; J gene: TRBJ2-7; CDR3 protein: CASSLYSRGAGLREQYF
clone size: -; V gene: TRBV11-2; CDR3 length: 15; J gene: TRBJ1-4; CDR3 protein: CASSLGQGVGEKLFF
clone size: -; V gene: TRBV5-1; CDR3 length: 14; J gene: TRBJ2-3; CDR3 protein: CASSLRRNTDTQYF
clone size: once; V gene: TRBV20-1; CDR3 length: 11; J gene: TRBJ2-3; CDR3 protein: CSASRDEGQYF
clone size: -; V gene: TRBV5-1; CDR3 length: 15; J gene: TRBJ1-5; CDR3 protein: CASSLSGQDNQPQHF
clone size: -; V gene: TRBV5-1; CDR3 length: 14; J gene: TRBJ2-1; CDR3 protein: CASSLAQAGDEQFF
clone size: -; V gene: TRBV7-2; CDR3 length: 14; J gene: TRBJ1-1; CDR3 protein: CASSLGRGPTEAFF
clone size: once; V gene: TRBV4-1; CDR3 length: 17; J gene: TRBJ2-3; CDR3 protein: CASSQPTGVGGAHTQYF
clone size: once; V gene: TRBV15; CDR3 length: 12; J gene: TRBJ2-7; CDR3 protein: CATSRHRGEQYF
clone size: few; V gene: TRBV4-3; CDR3 length: 14; J gene: TRBJ1-2; CDR3 protein: CASSQGQGSYGYTF
clone size: -; V gene: TRBV6-6; CDR3 length: 15; J gene: TRBJ2-7; CDR3 protein: CASSSPAGERYEQYF
clone size: -; V gene: TRBV5-1; CDR3 length: 13; J gene: TRBJ2-2; CDR3 protein: CASSSGRAGELFF
clone size: -; V gene: TRBV5-1; CDR3 length: 17; J gene: TRBJ2-1; CDR3 protein: CASSGGTSGILGNEQFF
clone size: -; V gene: TRBV11-2; CDR3 length: 14; J gene: TRBJ1-1; CDR3 protein: CASSFQGRGAEAFF
clone size: -; V gene: TRBV9; CDR3 length: 15; J gene: TRBJ1-6; CDR3 protein: CASSVATGTSSPLHF
clone size: -; V gene: TRBV18; CDR3 length: 14; J gene: TRBJ2-5; CDR3 protein: CASSFSGSEETQYF
clone size: -; V gene: TRBV7-8; CDR3 length: 14; J gene: TRBJ2-7; CDR3 protein: CASSLPSGTYEQYF
clone size: -; V gene: TRBV5-1; CDR3 length: 15; J gene: TRBJ1-1; CDR3 protein: CASSLDPDMNTEAFF
clone size: -; V gene: TRBV4-1; CDR3 length: 15; J gene: TRBJ2-1; CDR3 protein: CASKDGLAGLGEQFF
clone size: -; V gene: TRBV5-1; CDR3 length: 15; J gene: TRBJ2-7; CDR3 protein: CASSASPGANYEQYF
clone size: -; V gene: TRBV9; CDR3 length: 15; J gene: TRBJ2-3; CDR3 protein: CASSVVGVNTDTQYF
clone size: -; V gene: TRBV5-1; CDR3 length: 16; J gene: TRBJ2-2; CDR3 protein: CASSRTSTLLTGELFF
clone size: -; V gene: TRBV5-6; CDR3 length: 13; J gene: TRBJ2-7; CDR3 protein: CASSPDGSYEQYF
clone size: -; V gene: TRBV29-1; CDR3 length: 14; J gene: TRBJ2-3; CDR3 protein: CSVELLAGGDTQYF
clone size: -; V gene: TRBV5-1; CDR3 length: 17; J gene: TRBJ2-3; CDR3 protein: CASSLAPRTRGTDTQYF
clone size: -; V gene: TRBV27; CDR3 length: 13; J gene: TRBJ1-1; CDR3 protein: CASRAGQITEAFF
clone size: -; V gene: TRBV28; CDR3 length: 15; J gene: TRBJ1-2; CDR3 protein: CASSPRGRGDYGYTF
clone size: few; V gene: TRBV12-5; CDR3 length: 17; J gene: TRBJ2-5; CDR3 protein: CASGLVPDYGAQETQYF
clone size: -; V gene: TRBV6-5; CDR3 length: 15; J gene: TRBJ2-1; CDR3 protein: CASGPSGSSYNEQFF
clone size: -; V gene: TRBV6-5; CDR3 length: 14; J gene: TRBJ2-7; CDR3 protein: CASSYRQGALEQYF
clone size: -; V gene: TRBV7-9; CDR3 length: 19; J gene: TRBJ2-5; CDR3 protein: CASSSPGLARVGDQETQYF
clone size: -; V gene: TRBV7-9; CDR3 length: 12; J gene: TRBJ2-1; CDR3 protein: CASTVSGRDQFF
clone size: once; V gene: TRBV5-1; CDR3 length: 16; J gene: TRBJ2-5; CDR3 protein: CASSSQGNEAQETQYF
clone size: -; V gene: TRBV18; CDR3 length: 17; J gene: TRBJ2-7; CDR3 protein: CASSPRTQGAESYEQYF
clone size: -; V gene: TRBV5-1; CDR3 length: 13; J gene: TRBJ1-2; CDR3 protein: CASGTGASYGYTF
clone size: -; V gene: TRBV1; CDR3 length: 15; J gene: TRBJ2-5; CDR3 protein: CTSSQERPLGETQYF
clone size: -; V gene: TRBV6-6; CDR3 length: 14; J gene: TRBJ1-1; CDR3 protein: CASSYSGRNTEAFF
clone size: -; V gene: TRBV7-3; CDR3 length: 15; J gene: TRBJ1-6; CDR3 protein: CASSPEGGWNSPLHF
clone size: few; V gene: TRBV5-1; CDR3 length: 18; J gene: TRBJ2-3; CDR3 protein: CASSLGDRGPLSTDTQYF